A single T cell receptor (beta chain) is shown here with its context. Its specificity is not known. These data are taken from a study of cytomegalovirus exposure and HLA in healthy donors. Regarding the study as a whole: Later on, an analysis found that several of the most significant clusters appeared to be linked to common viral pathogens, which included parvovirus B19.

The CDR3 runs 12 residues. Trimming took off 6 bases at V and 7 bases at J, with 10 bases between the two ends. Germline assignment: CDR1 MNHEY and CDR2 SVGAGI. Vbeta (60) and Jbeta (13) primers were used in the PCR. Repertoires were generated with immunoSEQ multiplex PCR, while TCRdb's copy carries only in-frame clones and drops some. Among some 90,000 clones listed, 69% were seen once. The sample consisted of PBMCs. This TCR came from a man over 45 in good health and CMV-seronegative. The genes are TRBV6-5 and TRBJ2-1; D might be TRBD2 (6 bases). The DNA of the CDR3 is TGTGCCAGCAGCCGCCGGGGGAATGAGCAGTTCTTC. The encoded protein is CASSRRGNEQFF.